This TCR beta chain was documented in a study of Graves' ophthalmopathy and Graves' hyperthyroidism. This CDR3 spans 11 amino acids. Germline V gene sequence: CDR1 ENHRY, CDR2 SYGVKD. The ends lost 11 bases at V and 4 bases at J; junction bases unmatched: 3. The TCR beta CDR3 regions underwent amplification from RNA transcripts. RT-PCR was first run with HTBI primers, then multiplex PCR in a second round. TCRdb re-called the multiplex PCR reads with MiXCR, one entry per CDR3 protein. The table includes 150,000 to 200,000 distinct CDR3 sequences, 30% to 45% detected once. This clonotype showed up many times.

The chain employs TRBV10-3 and TRBJ1-2; the match to TRBD1 covers 8 bases. The material sequenced was peripheral blood. The sequence came from a woman aged 40-49 years with Graves' ophthalmopathy. The CDR3 is CALGQGYGYTF. The CDR3 DNA reads TGTGCCCTCGGACAGGGCTATGGCTACACCTTC.